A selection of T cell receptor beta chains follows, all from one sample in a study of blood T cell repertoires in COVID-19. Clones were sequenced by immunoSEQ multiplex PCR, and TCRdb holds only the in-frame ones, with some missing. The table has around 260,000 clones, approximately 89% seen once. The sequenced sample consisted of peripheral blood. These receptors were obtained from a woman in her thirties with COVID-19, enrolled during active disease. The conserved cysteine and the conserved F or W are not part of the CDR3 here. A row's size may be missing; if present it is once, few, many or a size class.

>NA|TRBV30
AWSPLGRGQYTEAF
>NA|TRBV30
AWSVRQGNGYT
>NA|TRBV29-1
SVTGQSRFYGYT
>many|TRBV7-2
ASSLGQGNYGYT
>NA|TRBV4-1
ASSQDRTGTEAF
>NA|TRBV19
ASSILAGAYQPQH
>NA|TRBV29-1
SVTSGFYNEQF
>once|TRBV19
ASSIGVQGSYNEQF
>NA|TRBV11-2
ASSLTDTSTPYEQY
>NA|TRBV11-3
ASSRGGQGVHEQY
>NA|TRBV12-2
ASHLVDTGSSYNSPLH
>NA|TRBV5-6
ASSPGYLNEKLF
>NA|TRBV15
ATSRDLGQGAGGYT
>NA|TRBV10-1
ASSRGDSPNTEAF
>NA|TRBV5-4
ASSPGIAGIFTNEQF
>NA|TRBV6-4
ASLKGAQNYGYT
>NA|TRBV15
ATSRDLRSNQPQH
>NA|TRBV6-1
ASSESGTGLAPQH
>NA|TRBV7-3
ASSLNPGGDTYNEQF
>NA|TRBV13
ASSFLGGQPQH
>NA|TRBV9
ASSPLAGGGDTQY
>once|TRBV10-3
AIMPDRGAGEQF
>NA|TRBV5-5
ASSRDWDRGDKLF
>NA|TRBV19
ASSMMDRGNQPQH
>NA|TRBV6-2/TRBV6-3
ASSFRGRGEQPQH
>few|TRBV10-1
ASSEAGGLYNEQF
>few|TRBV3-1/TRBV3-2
ASTRTGTGGNSPLH